A single TCR beta chain is shown here with its context. Its antigen is undetermined. Other DNA sequences of this sample code for an identical CDR3. V was clipped by 2 bases and J by 1 base; unmatched bases: 2. CDR1 is MGHRA and CDR2 is YSYEKL in the germline V gene. The CDR3 has 15 amino acids. As the sequencing template, cDNA was produced by extracting RNA and reverse transcribing it. Using immunoSEQ multiplex PCR, the repertoire was profiled, and TCRdb retains in-frame clones only, with some absent. The sample lists 100,000 to 120,000 clones; approximately 50% were seen once. From alopecia areata patients, lesional scalp punch biopsies and peripheral blood were collected. This sample was included in a study of CD8+ T cells in alopecia areata. Study results and caveats: Lesional scalp displayed greater clonality than normal scalp, most notably in alopecia totalis/universalis.

The chain carries TRBV4-1 and TRBJ1-5, with 7 bases fitting TRBD1. This TCR derives from a human donor with alopecia areata. The sequenced material came from NKG2D-low CD8+ T cells sorted from blood. CDR3 residues: CASSQLTGSNQPQHF. The CDR3 DNA reads as TGCGCCAGCAGCCAACTGACAGGGAGCAATCAGCCCCAGCATTTT.